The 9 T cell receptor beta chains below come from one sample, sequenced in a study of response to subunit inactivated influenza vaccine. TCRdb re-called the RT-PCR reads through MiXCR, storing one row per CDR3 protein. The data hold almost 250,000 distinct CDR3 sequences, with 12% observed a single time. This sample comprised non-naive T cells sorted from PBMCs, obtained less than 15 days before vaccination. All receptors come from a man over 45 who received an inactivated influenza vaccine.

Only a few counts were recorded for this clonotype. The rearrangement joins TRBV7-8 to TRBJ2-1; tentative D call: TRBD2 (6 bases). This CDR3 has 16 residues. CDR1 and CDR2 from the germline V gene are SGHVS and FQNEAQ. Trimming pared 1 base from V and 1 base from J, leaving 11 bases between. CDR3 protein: CASSLGLGGSYNEQFF. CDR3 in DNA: TGTGCCAGCAGCTTAGGCTTGGGGGGATCCTACAATGAGCAGTTCTTC. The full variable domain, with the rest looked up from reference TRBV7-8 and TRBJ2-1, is GAGVSQSPRYKVAKRGQDVALRCDPISGHVSLFWYQQALGQGPEFLTYFQNEAQLDKSGLPSDRFFAERPEGSVSTLKIQRTQQEDSAVYLCASSLGLGGSYNEQFFGPGTRLTVL.

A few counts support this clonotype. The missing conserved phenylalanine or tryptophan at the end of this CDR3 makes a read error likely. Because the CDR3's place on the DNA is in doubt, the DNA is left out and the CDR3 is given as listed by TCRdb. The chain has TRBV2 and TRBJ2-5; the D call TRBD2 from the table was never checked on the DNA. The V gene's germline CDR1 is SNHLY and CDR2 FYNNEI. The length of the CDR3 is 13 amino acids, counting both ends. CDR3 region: CASIVSSGGSPFL.

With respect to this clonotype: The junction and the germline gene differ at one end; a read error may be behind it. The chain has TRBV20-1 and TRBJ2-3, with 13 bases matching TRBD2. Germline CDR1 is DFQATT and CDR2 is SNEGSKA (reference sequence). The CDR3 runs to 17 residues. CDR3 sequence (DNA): TGCTGTGCTAGATTACTAGCGGGGGGGCTTGGCTTTGATACGCAGTATTTT. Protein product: CCARLLAGGLGFDTQYF.

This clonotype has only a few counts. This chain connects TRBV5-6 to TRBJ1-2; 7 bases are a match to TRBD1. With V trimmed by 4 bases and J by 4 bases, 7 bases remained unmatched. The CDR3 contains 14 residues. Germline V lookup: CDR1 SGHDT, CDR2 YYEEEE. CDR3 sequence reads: CASSRIDRAYGYTF. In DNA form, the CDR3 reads TGTGCCAGCAGCCGAATCGACAGGGCCTATGGCTACACCTTC.

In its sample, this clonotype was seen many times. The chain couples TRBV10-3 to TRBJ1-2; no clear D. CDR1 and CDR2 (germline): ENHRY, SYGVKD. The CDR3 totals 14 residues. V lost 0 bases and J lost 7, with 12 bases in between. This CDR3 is CAISESMEGFGYTF. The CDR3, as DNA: TGTGCCATCAGTGAGTCGATGGAAGGTTTTGGCTACACCTTC.

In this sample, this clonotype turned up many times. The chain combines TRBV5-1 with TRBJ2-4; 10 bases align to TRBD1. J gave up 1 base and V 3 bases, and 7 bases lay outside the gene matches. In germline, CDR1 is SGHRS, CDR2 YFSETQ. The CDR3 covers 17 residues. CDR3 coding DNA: TGCGCCAGCAGCTCCGGACAGGGGGGATCGGCCAAAAACATTCAGTACTTC. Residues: CASSSGQGGSAKNIQYF.

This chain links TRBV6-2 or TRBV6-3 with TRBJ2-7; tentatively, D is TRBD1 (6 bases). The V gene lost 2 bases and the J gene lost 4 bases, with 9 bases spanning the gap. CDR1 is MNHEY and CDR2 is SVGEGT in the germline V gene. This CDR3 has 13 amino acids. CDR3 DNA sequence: TGTGCCAGCAGTTACATGACAGGTTACGAGCAGTACTTC. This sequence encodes CASSYMTGYEQYF.

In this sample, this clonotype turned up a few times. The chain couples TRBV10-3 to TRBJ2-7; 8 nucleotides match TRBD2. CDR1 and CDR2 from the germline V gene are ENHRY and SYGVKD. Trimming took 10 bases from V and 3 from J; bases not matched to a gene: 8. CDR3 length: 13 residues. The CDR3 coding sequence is TGTGCCACGACCGGGACTAGGCTCTACGAGCAGTACTTC. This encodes CATTGTRLYEQYF.

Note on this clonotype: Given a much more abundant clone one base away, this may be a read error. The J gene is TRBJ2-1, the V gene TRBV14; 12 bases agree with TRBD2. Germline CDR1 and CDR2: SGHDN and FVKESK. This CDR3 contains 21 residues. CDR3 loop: CASRQDHGLAGFLSSYNEQFF. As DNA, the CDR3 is TGTGCCAGCAGGCAAGACCATGGACTAGCGGGATTTCTGAGCTCCTACAATGAGCAGTTCTTC.